Below are 22 T cell receptor beta chains sequenced from a single sample in a study of regulatory T cells in long-lasting Graves disease. Time point specified: persistent/refractory GD, antithyroid drugs over 5 years with positive TRAb. From PBMCs, RNA was extracted and then used to make the TCR library. CDR3-region Arm-PCR and iRepertoire HTBI primers produced the TCR beta libraries. One entry per CDR3 protein, called by TCRdb with MiXCR from the multiplex PCR reads. The sample consists of about 470,000 distinct CDR3 sequences, approximately 21% of them appearing once. Sequencing was performed on peripheral blood mononuclear cells (PBMCs), taken when the disease was refractory, from a patient treated with antithyroid drugs. All receptors derive from a female donor with Graves disease.

In regard to this clonotype: A single base separates this from a much larger clone, so it may be a read error. The chain recombines TRBV28 with TRBJ2-7; 11 positions agree with TRBD2. Germline CDR1 reads MDHEN; CDR2 reads SYDVKM. CDR3 length equals 16 residues. V shed 6 bases and J 2 bases; nucleotides not matched to a gene: 9. The CDR3 bases are TGTGCCAGCAGCCCTCCGATTAGCGGGAGGGCCTACGAGCAGTACTTC. Encoded protein: CASSPPISGRAYEQYF.

This clonotype came up many times. This chain uses TRBV28 with TRBJ1-5, with D tentatively TRBD1 (6 bases). This CDR3 region has 14 residues. Trimming stripped 2 bases from V and 7 bases from J, with 12 bases between. Germline lookup yields CDR1 MDHEN and CDR2 SYDVKM. The CDR3, as DNA: TGTGCCAGCAGTTTACGGACAGAGCTACAGCCCCAGCATTTT. Protein sequence: CASSLRTELQPQHF.

The gene calls are TRBV5-1 and TRBJ1-1, with D perhaps TRBD1 (5 bases). CDR1 and CDR2 (germline): SGHRS, YFSETQ. The V and J ends lost 4 bases and 1 base respectively, with 11 bases between them. The CDR3 consists of 14 residues. In nucleotides, the CDR3 is TGCGCCAGCAGCCCTACGGGGCCGAACACTGAAGCTTTCTTT. Protein: CASSPTGPNTEAFF.

The chain links TRBV7-2 to TRBJ2-3; 9 bases are a match to TRBD1. Germline CDR1 and CDR2: SGHTA and FQGNSA. V dropped 5 bases and J dropped 1; count of bases not matched to a gene: 1. The CDR3 sequence is 14 residues long. The chain's CDR3 is CASSGTGRTDTQYF. CDR3 sequence (DNA): TGTGCCAGCAGCGGGACAGGGCGCACAGATACGCAGTATTTT.

J is TRBJ2-1 and V is TRBV29-1, with unresolved D. The length of the CDR3 is 14 residues. Trimming left V 2 bases short and J 3 bases short, with 11 bases between. Germline V gene sequence: CDR1 SQVTM, CDR2 ANQGSEA. The CDR3 sequence: CSVEWSSSYNEQFF. In DNA form, the CDR3 reads TGCAGCGTTGAATGGTCCTCGAGCTACAATGAGCAGTTCTTC.

This clonotype appeared many times. V gene TRBV28 combines with J gene TRBJ2-7; TRBD1 aligns across 8 bases. V lost 5 bases and J lost 5; bases outside the gene matches: 14. This CDR3 has 16 amino acids. The germline V gene has CDR1 MDHEN and CDR2 SYDVKM. DNA of the CDR3: TGTGCCAGCAGTGGGGGATCGGACAGGGACGGCGACGAGCAGTACTTC. Its translation: CASSGGSDRDGDEQYF.

This rearrangement joins TRBV29-1 to TRBJ2-2; TRBD1 agrees at 8 bases. The junction had 9 bases not matched to a gene; V was cut back by 7 bases and J by 5 bases. Germline CDR1 SQVTM, CDR2 ANQGSEA. The length of the CDR3 is 14 residues. The CDR3 reads CSARTGLVTGELFF. CDR3 coding DNA: TGCAGCGCTAGGACAGGGCTGGTGACCGGGGAGCTGTTTTTT.

The chain carries TRBV28 and TRBJ2-7; TRBD2 agrees at 8 bases. Per the germline V gene, CDR1 is MDHEN and CDR2 is SYDVKM. V dropped 5 bases and J dropped 2; count of bases not matched to a gene: 11. This CDR3 is built from 16 residues. In DNA, the CDR3 is TGTGCCAGCAGTCCCTCGTTGACTAGCGATACCTACGAGCAGTACTTC. Translating gives CASSPSLTSDTYEQYF.

The rearrangement joins TRBV11-2 to TRBJ2-7; D ambiguous. The CDR3 is 15 amino acids. V lost 3 bases to trimming and J lost 0 bases, with 12 bases between them. Per the germline V gene, CDR1 is SGHAT and CDR2 is FQNNGV. The CDR3 nucleotides read TGTGCCAGCAGCTTTCACGGAAAAAACTCCTACGAGCAGTACTTC. It encodes CASSFHGKNSYEQYF.

The chain carries TRBV5-8 and TRBJ1-1; D is unresolved. Germline CDR1 reads SGHTS; CDR2 reads YDEGEE. The CDR3 totals 12 residues. V dropped 1 base and J dropped 11 bases, with 12 bases sitting between them. In nucleotides, the CDR3 is TGTGCCAGCAGCTTGCTTAGGTCCGTTGCTTTCTTT. Its protein product is CASSLLRSVAFF. The full variable domain, completed using reference TRBV5-8 and TRBJ1-1, is EAGVTQSPTHLIKTRGQQATLRCSPISGHTSVYWYQQALGLGLQFLLWYDEGEERNRGNFPPRFSGRQFPNYSSELNVNALELEDSALYLCASSLLRSVAFFGQGTRLTVV.

This clonotype came up many times. V is TRBV29-1 and J is TRBJ1-1, with 7 nucleotides matching TRBD1. V trimming: 6 bases; J trimming: 1 base; junction bases outside the gene matches: 2. The CDR3 spans 12 residues. Germline assignment: CDR1 SQVTM and CDR2 ANQGSEA. The CDR3 bases are TGCAGCGTCCGGACAGGGAACACTGAAGCTTTCTTT. This encodes CSVRTGNTEAFF.

In its sample, this clonotype was seen many times. V gene TRBV29-1 combines with J gene TRBJ2-5; the D is unclear. V was trimmed by 4 bases and J by 4 bases, leaving 10 bases between them. The CDR3 runs to 12 residues. The germline V gene encodes CDR1 SQVTM and CDR2 ANQGSEA. For the CDR3, the DNA is TGCAGCGTTGGGCAGATCTCAGAGACCCAGTACTTC. Translating gives CSVGQISETQYF. The variable domain in full, completed from reference TRBV29-1 and TRBJ2-5, reads SAVISQKPSRDICQRGTSLTIQCQVDSQVTMMFWYRQQPGQSLTLIATANQGSEATYESGFVIDKFPISRPNLTFSTLTVSNMSPEDSSIYLCSVGQISETQYFGPGTRLLVL.

This clonotype was recorded at least ten times. The chain is built from TRBV27 and TRBJ1-3, with D possibly being TRBD1 (6 bases). Between the trimmed V and J ends, which lost 6 bases and 4 bases, there was a span of 10 bases. This CDR3 has 13 amino acids. Germline V gene lookup returns CDR1 MNHEY and CDR2 SMNVEV (reference sequence). The CDR3 region has the DNA TGTGCCAGCAGCTCAGGGACAGGAAACACCATATATTTT. Its translation is CASSSGTGNTIYF.

V and J are TRBV14 and TRBJ2-3; tentatively, D is TRBD2 (5 bases). This CDR3 comprises 12 residues. Trimming removed 5 bases from V and 4 bases from J, with 7 bases in between. CDR1 SGHDN and CDR2 FVKESK come from the germline V gene. CDR3 in DNA: TGTGCCAGCAGCGGGAGCCCAGATACGCAGTATTTT. Translation: CASSGSPDTQYF. Supplemented by reference TRBV14 and TRBJ2-3, the full variable domain reads EAGVTQFPSHSVIEKGQTVTLRCDPISGHDNLYWYRRVMGKEIKFLLHFVKESKQDESGMPNNRFLAERTGGTYSTLKVQPAELEDSGVYFCASSGSPDTQYFGPGTRLTVL.

About this clonotype: This could be a read error, since a much larger clone is one nucleotide away. CDR3 residues: CASSVPGKKDTEAFF. As DNA, the CDR3 is TGTGCCAGCAGTGTTCCAGGGAAAAAAGACACTGAAGCTTTCTTT. This sequence joins TRBV6-2 or TRBV6-3 and TRBJ1-1; D might be TRBD1 (5 bases). CDR1 MNHEY and CDR2 SVGEGT come from the germline V gene. This CDR3 contains 15 residues. The V end lost 5 bases, the J end lost 3 bases, and 16 bases lay between the germline ends.

This sequence joins TRBV6-2 or TRBV6-3 and TRBJ2-1, with 8 bases matching TRBD1. The CDR3 consists of 13 residues. Trimming took 6 bases from V and 10 from J; bases not matched to a gene: 8. CDR1 and CDR2 from the germline V gene are MNHEY and SVGEGT. The CDR3 loop reads CASRRTGRGEQFF. The CDR3 region has the DNA TGTGCCAGCAGACGGACAGGGCGCGGCGAGCAGTTCTTC.

The chain carries TRBV7-2 and TRBJ2-2, with 7 bases that match TRBD2. Trimming cost V 3 bases and J 0 bases; bases outside gene matches: 10. Germline CDR1 and CDR2: SGHTA and FQGNSA. CDR3 length: 18 amino acids. CDR3 nucleotide sequence: TGTGCCAGCAGCTTTCGGTCCAGCGGGATAACGAACACCGGGGAGCTGTTTTTT. This encodes CASSFRSSGITNTGELFF.

This clonotype has a count of ten or more. CDR3 loop: CASSLQTYEQYF. DNA of the CDR3: TGTGCCAGCAGCTTACAGACTTACGAGCAGTACTTC. The genes are TRBV7-9 and TRBJ2-7; no firm D call. CDR1 and CDR2 from the germline V gene are SEHNR and FQNEAQ (reference sequence). The CDR3 has 12 residues. The V and J ends lost 2 bases and 4 bases respectively, with 6 bases between them.

This clonotype appeared many times. This sequence joins TRBV12-3 or TRBV12-4 and TRBJ1-1, with 7 bases lining up with TRBD1. The CDR3 is 21 amino acids. J lost 1 base, V lost 3 bases, and 23 bases had no gene match. The CDR3 is CASSFFLSGDRDIPTNTEAFF. In nucleotides, the CDR3 is TGTGCCAGCAGTTTTTTCCTCAGTGGGGACAGAGACATACCGACGAACACTGAAGCTTTCTTT.

The gene calls are TRBV24-1 and TRBJ2-1; maybe TRBD2 (5 bases). Trimming left V 1 base short and J 3 bases short, with 12 bases between. Germline values: CDR1 KGHDR, CDR2 SFDVKD. CDR3 length: 16 residues. CDR3 sequence reads: CATSDFSSGDYNEQFF. CDR3 DNA sequence: TGTGCCACCAGTGATTTTTCCAGCGGAGACTACAATGAGCAGTTCTTC.

The V and J genes are TRBV29-1 and TRBJ1-3; D gene unclear. Trimming pared 5 bases from V and 4 bases from J, leaving 9 bases between. This CDR3 is built from 12 residues. Germline values: CDR1 SQVTM, CDR2 ANQGSEA. CDR3 coding DNA: TGCAGCGTTACTGACAACGGAAACACCATATATTTT. Translating it yields CSVTDNGNTIYF.

The J gene is TRBJ2-7, the V gene TRBV6-5; TRBD1 matches 7 bases. The CDR3 runs to 12 residues. Germline-derived CDR1 and CDR2 are MNHEY and SVGAGI. The V segment lost 4 bases and the J segment 7 bases; nucleotides outside the gene matches: 4. CDR3 sequence reads: CASSLTGKEQYF. Here the CDR3 DNA reads TGTGCCAGCAGTTTGACAGGGAAAGAGCAGTACTTC.